The clone carrying this TCR beta chain was recorded only once. Original analysis: Reference gene primers were amplified, and this amplification served to estimate nucleated cell counts. Sequencing was performed with immunoSEQ multiplex PCR; in TCRdb, only in-frame clones are kept and a portion is missing. The D gene and trimming were derived from the DNA, and the V and J assignments and clone size from that table. The data show 300,000 to 400,000 clones, about 91% seen once. The data originate from a study of blood T cell repertoires in COVID-19. This CDR3 has 14 amino acids. With 10 bases clipped from V and 4 bases from J, the junction kept 11 bases outside the gene matches. Germline CDR1 reads ENHRY; CDR2 reads SYGVKD.

The rearrangement joins TRBV10-3 to TRBJ2-7; TRBD1 agrees at 9 bases. This clonotype originated in a woman aged 25 to 39 with COVID-19, enrolled during active disease. Sequenced material: peripheral blood. In DNA, the CDR3 is TGTGCCAACTCGCCGGGACAGGGTAATTACGAGCAGTACTTC. This codes for CANSPGQGNYEQYF.